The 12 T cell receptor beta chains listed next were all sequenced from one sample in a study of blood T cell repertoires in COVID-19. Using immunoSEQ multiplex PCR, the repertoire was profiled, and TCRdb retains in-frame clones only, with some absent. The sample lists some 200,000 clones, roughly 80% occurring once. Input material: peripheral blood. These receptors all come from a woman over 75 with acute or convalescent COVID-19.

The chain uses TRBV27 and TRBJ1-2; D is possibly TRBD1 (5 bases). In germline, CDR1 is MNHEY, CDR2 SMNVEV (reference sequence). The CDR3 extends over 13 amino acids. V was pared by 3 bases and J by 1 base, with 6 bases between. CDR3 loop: CASSFDSNYGYTF. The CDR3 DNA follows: TGTGCCAGCAGTTTTGACAGTAACTATGGCTACACCTTC.

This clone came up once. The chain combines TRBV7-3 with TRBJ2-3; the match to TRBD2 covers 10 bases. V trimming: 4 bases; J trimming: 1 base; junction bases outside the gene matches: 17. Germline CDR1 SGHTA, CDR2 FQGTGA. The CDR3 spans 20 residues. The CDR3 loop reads CASSSALGEAGGPRTDTQYF. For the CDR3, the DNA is TGTGCCAGCAGCTCGGCCCTGGGGGAAGCGGGGGGGCCGCGCACAGATACGCAGTATTTT.

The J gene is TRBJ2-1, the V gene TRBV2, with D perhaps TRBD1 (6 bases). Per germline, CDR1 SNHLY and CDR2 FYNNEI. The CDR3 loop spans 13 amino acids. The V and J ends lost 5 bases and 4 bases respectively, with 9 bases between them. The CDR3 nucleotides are TGTGCCAGCAGTTCCGACAGGTACAATGAGCAGTTCTTC. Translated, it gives CASSSDRYNEQFF.

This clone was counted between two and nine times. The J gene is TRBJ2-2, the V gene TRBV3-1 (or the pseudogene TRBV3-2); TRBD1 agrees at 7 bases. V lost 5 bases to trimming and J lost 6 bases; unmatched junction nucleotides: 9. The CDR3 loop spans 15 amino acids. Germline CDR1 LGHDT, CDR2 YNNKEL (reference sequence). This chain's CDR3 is CASSDTGQKAGELFF. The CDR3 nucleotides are TGTGCCAGCAGCGACACGGGACAGAAGGCCGGGGAGCTGTTTTTT.

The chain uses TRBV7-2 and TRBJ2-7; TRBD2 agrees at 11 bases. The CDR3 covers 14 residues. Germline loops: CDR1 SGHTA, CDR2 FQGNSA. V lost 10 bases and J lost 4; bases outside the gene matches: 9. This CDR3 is CATGLSGGAYEQYF. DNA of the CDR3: TGTGCCACGGGGCTTAGCGGGGGGGCTTACGAGCAGTACTTC.

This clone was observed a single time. The CDR3: CASSMLAGGPIGSDTQYF. Here the CDR3 DNA reads TGTGCCAGTAGTATGCTAGCGGGGGGGCCTATCGGTTCAGATACGCAGTATTTT. The J gene is TRBJ2-3, the V gene TRBV19, with TRBD2 identical over 12 bases. CDR1 LNHDA and CDR2 SQIVND come from the germline V gene (reference sequence). Losses at the gene ends were 3 bases for V and 4 bases for J; bases not matched to a gene: 11. This CDR3 contains 18 residues.

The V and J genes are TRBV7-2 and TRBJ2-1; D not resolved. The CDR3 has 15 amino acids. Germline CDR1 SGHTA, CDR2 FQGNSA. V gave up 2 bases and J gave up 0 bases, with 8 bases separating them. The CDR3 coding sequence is TGTGCCAGCAGCTTAAGTAGTAGCTCCTACAATGAGCAGTTCTTC. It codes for CASSLSSSSYNEQFF.

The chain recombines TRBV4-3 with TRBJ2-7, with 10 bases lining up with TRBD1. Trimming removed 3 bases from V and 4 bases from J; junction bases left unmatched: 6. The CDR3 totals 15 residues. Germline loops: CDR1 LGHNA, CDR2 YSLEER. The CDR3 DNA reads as TGCGCCAGCAGCCAGGGACAGGGGCAGCAGTACGAGCAGTACTTC. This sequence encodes CASSQGQGQQYEQYF.

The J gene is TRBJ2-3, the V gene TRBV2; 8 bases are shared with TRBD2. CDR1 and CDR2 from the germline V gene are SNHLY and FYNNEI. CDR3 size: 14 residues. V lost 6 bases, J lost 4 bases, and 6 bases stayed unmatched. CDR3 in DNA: TGTGCCAGCAGGGTAGCGGGATCTGCAGATACGCAGTATTTT. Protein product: CASRVAGSADTQYF.

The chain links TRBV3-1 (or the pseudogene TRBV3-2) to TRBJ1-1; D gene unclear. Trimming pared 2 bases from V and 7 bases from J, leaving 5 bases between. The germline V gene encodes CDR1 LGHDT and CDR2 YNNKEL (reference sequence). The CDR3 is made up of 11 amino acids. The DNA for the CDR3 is TGTGCCAGCAGCCAACGCAGTGAAGCTTTCTTT. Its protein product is CASSQRSEAFF.

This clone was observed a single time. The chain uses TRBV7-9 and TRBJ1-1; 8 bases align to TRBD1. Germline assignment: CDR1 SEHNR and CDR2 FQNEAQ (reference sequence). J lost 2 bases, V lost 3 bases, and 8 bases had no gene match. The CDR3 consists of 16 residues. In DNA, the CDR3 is TGTGCCAGCAGCTTCCTAAGACAGGGGATAAACACTGAAGCTTTCTTT. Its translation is CASSFLRQGINTEAFF.

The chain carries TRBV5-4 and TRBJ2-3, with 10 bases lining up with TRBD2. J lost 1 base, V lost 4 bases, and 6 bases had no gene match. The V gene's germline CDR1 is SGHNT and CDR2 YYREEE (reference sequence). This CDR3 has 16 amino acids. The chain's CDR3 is CASSPERGGGTDTQYF. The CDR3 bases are TGTGCCAGCAGCCCGGAGCGGGGGGGCGGCACAGATACGCAGTATTTT.